A selection of T cell receptor beta chains follows, all from one sample in a study of PD-1 blockade in mismatch repair-deficient tumors. Clones were sequenced by immunoSEQ multiplex PCR, and TCRdb holds only the in-frame ones, with some missing. Among tens of thousands of clones listed, approximately 80% were seen once. The sample here was peripheral blood, taken 2 weeks after starting pembrolizumab. Receptor source: an adult with mismatch repair-deficient cancer. The CDR3 runs from the conserved cysteine through the conserved F or W. A D gene is named only where the DNA matches it firmly. Rows may omit the clone size; those that give it use once, few, many or a size class.

D: NA; V: TRBV9; J: TRBJ2-5; size: NA; DNA: TGTGCCAGCAGCGGAGAGGGCAACCAAGAGACCCAGTACTTC; CDR3: CASSGEGNQETQYF
D: NA; V: TRBV28; J: TRBJ1-1; size: few; DNA: TGTGCCAGCAGGCCCCCGGGGGGCGGCACTGAAGCTTTCTTT; CDR3: CASRPPGGGTEAFF
D: NA; V: TRBV14; J: TRBJ2-1; size: few; DNA: TGTGCCAGCAGCCAAGATCCAGGGTGGACTTCTACAATGAAGCAGTTCTTC; CDR3: CASSQDPGWTSTMKQFF
D: NA; V: TRBV5-6; J: TRBJ2-1; size: NA; DNA: TGTGCCAGCAGCCGGACAGACGGGGGCCCCGCGGGGTTCTTC; CDR3: CASSRTDGGPAGFF
D: TRBD2; V: TRBV6-6; J: TRBJ2-7; size: NA; DNA: TGTGCCAGCTGCATCGGGAGGGCCCGGGGAGAGCAGTACTTC; CDR3: CASCIGRARGEQYF
D: NA; V: TRBV20-1; J: TRBJ2-7; size: NA; DNA: TGCAGTGCTAGCTCCTACGAGCAGTACTTC; CDR3: CSASSYEQYF
D: NA; V: TRBV7-3; J: TRBJ2-5; size: NA; DNA: TGTGCCAGCAGCGTCGGTAGCGGTTGGGGGGAGACCCAGTACTTC; CDR3: CASSVGSGWGETQYF
D: NA; V: TRBV30; J: TRBJ2-7; size: NA; DNA: TGTGCCTGGAGTCACAAATTGAGGTCTTACGAGCAGTACTTC; CDR3: CAWSHKLRSYEQYF
D: NA; V: TRBV5-6; J: TRBJ1-2; size: NA; DNA: TGTGCCAGCAGCTTGGAGAACAGGGTAGGAGGCTACACCTTC; CDR3: CASSLENRVGGYTF
D: TRBD1; V: TRBV14; J: TRBJ1-1; size: NA; DNA: TGTGCCAGCAGCCAAGACTTGGGCAGGGGGCTGAAGGCTGAAGCTTTCTTT; CDR3: CASSQDLGRGLKAEAFF
D: NA; V: TRBV11-3; J: TRBJ2-3; size: NA; DNA: TGTGCCAGCAGCTCCCCCCGTGACACAGATACGCAGTATTTT; CDR3: CASSSPRDTDTQYF
D: NA; V: TRBV5-1; J: TRBJ1-3; size: NA; DNA: TGCGCCAGCAGCTTGGACTCTGGAAACACCATATATTTT; CDR3: CASSLDSGNTIYF
D: NA; V: TRBV18; J: TRBJ2-1; size: NA; DNA: TGTGCCAGCTTCACAGTAGACAATGAGCAGTTCTTC; CDR3: CASFTVDNEQFF
D: NA; V: TRBV30; J: TRBJ2-7; size: NA; DNA: TGTGCCCGTGGACGGGAGAATTCCTACGAGCAGTACTTC; CDR3: CARGRENSYEQYF
D: TRBD2; V: TRBV7-9; J: TRBJ2-7; size: NA; DNA: TGTGCCAGCAGCTTCGGGACTAGCGGGTACGAGCAGTACTTC; CDR3: CASSFGTSGYEQYF
D: TRBD2; V: TRBV11-2; J: TRBJ2-7; size: NA; DNA: TGTGCCAGCAGCTTTCGGGGGCTAGCGGGAGTCGAGCAGTACTTC; CDR3: CASSFRGLAGVEQYF
D: NA; V: TRBV7-8; J: TRBJ2-7; size: NA; DNA: TGTGCCAGCAGCTTAGCGCCCATATACGAGCAGTACTTC; CDR3: CASSLAPIYEQYF
D: NA; V: TRBV4-3; J: TRBJ1-4; size: few; DNA: TGCGCCAGCAGCCTTATCCTCGCAACTAATGAAAAACTGTTTTTT; CDR3: CASSLILATNEKLFF
D: NA; V: TRBV7-9; J: TRBJ2-1; size: once; DNA: TGTGCCAGCAGCTTAAGTAGGAATGAGCAGTTCTTC; CDR3: CASSLSRNEQFF
D: NA; V: TRBV5-1; J: TRBJ1-1; size: NA; DNA: TGCGCCAGCAGCTTGGGTGGGGAGGGACGGATTCTCTTT; CDR3: CASSLGGEGRILF
D: NA; V: TRBV5-1; J: TRBJ1-5; size: few; DNA: TGCGCCAGCAGCCGGGATAGCAATCAGCCCCAGCATTTT; CDR3: CASSRDSNQPQHF
D: NA; V: TRBV15; J: TRBJ1-4; size: NA; DNA: TGTGCCACCAGCACCAGCGACGGCGCTAATGAAAAACTGTTTTTT; CDR3: CATSTSDGANEKLFF
D: NA; V: TRBV5-1; J: TRBJ1-1; size: NA; DNA: TGCGCCAGCAGGACAGTTAACACTGAAGCTTTCTTT; CDR3: CASRTVNTEAFF
D: NA; V: TRBV7-9; J: TRBJ2-7; size: NA; DNA: TGTGCCAGCACCCCAAGCAGGAGACCCTACGAGCAGTACTTC; CDR3: CASTPSRRPYEQYF
D: NA; V: TRBV5-1; J: TRBJ1-1; size: few; DNA: TGCGCCAGCAGCCTACGTGCCCGGAACACTGAAGCTTTCTTT; CDR3: CASSLRARNTEAFF